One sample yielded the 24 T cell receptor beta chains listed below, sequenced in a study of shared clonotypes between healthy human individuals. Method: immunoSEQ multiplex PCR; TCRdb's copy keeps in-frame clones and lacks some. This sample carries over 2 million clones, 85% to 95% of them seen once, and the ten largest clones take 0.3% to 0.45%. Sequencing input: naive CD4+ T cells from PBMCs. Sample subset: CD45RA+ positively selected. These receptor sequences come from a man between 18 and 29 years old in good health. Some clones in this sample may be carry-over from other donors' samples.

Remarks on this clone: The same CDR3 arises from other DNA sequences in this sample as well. This CDR3 reads CASSFLGGVNEKLFF. The DNA for the CDR3 is TGTGCCAGCAGTTTCCTTGGTGGTGTAAATGAAAAACTGTTTTTT. The J gene is TRBJ1-4, the V gene TRBV28, with D unclear. Germline V CDR1 and CDR2: MDHEN, SYDVKM. Trimming removed 3 bases from V and 5 bases from J, with 13 bases in between. CDR3 length: 15 amino acids.

The CDR3: CASSTDRAVTEAFF. The CDR3 DNA is TGTGCCAGCAGTACAGACAGGGCGGTCACTGAAGCTTTCTTT. V is TRBV2 and J is TRBJ1-1; TRBD1 agrees at 7 bases. The CDR3 runs to 14 residues. Germline V gene lookup returns CDR1 SNHLY and CDR2 FYNNEI. The J segment lost 4 bases and the V segment lost 5 bases, leaving 7 bases of the junction unmatched.

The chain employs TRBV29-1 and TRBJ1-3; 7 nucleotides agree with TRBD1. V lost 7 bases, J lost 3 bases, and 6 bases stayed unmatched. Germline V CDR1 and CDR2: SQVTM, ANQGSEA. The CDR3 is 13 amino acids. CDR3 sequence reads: CSAMRGLGNTIYF. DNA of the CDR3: TGCAGCGCAATGAGGGGGCTTGGAAACACCATATATTTT. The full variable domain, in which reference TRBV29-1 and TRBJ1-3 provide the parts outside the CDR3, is SAVISQKPSRDICQRGTSLTIQCQVDSQVTMMFWYRQQPGQSLTLIATANQGSEATYESGFVIDKFPISRPNLTFSTLTVSNMSPEDSSIYLCSAMRGLGNTIYFGEGSWLTVV.

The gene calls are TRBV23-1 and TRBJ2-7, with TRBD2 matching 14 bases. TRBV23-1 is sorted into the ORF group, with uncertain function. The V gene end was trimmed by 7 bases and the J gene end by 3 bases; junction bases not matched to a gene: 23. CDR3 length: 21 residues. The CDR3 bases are TGCGCCAGCACCAAAGGTGGCCACCGGACTAGCGGGAGGCACATCTGCTACGAGCAGTACTTC. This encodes CASTKGGHRTSGRHICYEQYF.

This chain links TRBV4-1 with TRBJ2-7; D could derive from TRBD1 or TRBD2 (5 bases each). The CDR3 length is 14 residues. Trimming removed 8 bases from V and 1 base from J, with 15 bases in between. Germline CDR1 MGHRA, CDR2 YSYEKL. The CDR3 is CASARGALSYEQYF. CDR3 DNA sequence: TGCGCCAGCGCCCGGGGCGCGCTTTCCTACGAGCAGTACTTC.

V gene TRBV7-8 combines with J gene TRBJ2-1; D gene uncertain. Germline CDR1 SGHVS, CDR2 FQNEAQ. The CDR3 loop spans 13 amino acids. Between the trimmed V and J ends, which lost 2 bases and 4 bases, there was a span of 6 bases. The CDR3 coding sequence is TGTGCCAGCAGCTTATCAGTATACAATGAGCAGTTCTTC. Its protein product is CASSLSVYNEQFF. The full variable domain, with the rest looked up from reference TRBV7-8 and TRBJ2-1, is GAGVSQSPRYKVAKRGQDVALRCDPISGHVSLFWYQQALGQGPEFLTYFQNEAQLDKSGLPSDRFFAERPEGSVSTLKIQRTQQEDSAVYLCASSLSVYNEQFFGPGTRLTVL.

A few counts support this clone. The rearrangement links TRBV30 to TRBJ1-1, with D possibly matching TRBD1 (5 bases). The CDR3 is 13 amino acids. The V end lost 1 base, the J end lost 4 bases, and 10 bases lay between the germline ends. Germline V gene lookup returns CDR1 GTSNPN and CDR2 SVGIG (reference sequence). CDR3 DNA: TGTGCCTGGAGTGAGGGGTCGGCCACTGAAGCTTTCTTT. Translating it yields CAWSEGSATEAFF.

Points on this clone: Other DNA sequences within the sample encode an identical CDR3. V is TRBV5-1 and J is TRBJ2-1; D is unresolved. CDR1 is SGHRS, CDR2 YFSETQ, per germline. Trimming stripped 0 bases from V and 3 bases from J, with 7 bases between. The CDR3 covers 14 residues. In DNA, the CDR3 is TGCGCCAGCAGCTTGGGGACGGGCTACAATGAGCAGTTCTTC. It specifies CASSLGTGYNEQFF.

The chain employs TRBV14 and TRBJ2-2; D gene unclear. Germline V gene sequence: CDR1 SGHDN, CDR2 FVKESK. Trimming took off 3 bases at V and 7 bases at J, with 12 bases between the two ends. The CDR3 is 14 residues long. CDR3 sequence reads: CASSQGPIYGELFF. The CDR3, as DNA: TGTGCCAGCAGCCAGGGTCCTATTTACGGGGAGCTGTTTTTT.

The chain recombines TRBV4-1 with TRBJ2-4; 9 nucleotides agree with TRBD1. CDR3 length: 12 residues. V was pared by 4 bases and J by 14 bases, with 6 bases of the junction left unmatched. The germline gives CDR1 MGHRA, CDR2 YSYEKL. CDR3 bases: TGCGCCAGCAGCCTAGGGACAGGGCCGAAGTACTTC. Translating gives CASSLGTGPKYF.

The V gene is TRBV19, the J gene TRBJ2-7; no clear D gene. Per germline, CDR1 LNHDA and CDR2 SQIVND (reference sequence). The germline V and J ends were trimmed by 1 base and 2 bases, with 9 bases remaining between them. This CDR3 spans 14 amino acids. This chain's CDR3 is CASSIGQVPYEQYF. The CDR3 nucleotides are TGTGCCAGTAGTATAGGGCAGGTCCCCTACGAGCAGTACTTC. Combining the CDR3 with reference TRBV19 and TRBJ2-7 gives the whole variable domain DGGITQSPKYLFRKEGQNVTLSCEQNLNHDAMYWYRQDPGQGLRLIYYSQIVNDFQKGDIAEGYSVSREKKESFPLTVTSAQKNPTAFYLCASSIGQVPYEQYFGPGTRLTVT.

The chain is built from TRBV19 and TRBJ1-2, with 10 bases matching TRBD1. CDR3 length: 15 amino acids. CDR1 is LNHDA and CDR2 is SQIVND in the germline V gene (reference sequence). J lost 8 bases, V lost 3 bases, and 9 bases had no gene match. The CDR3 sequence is CASSIGGQGILGYTF. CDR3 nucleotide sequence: TGTGCCAGTAGTATTGGGGGACAGGGGATTTTGGGCTACACCTTC.

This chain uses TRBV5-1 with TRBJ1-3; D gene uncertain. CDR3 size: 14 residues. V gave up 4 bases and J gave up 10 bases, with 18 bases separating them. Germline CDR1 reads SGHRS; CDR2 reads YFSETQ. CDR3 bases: TGCGCCAGCAGCCCTGGACTCCCCGCCTCGACCATATATTTT. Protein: CASSPGLPASTIYF.

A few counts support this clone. DNA of the CDR3: TGTGCCATCCGAGCAACAGGGGTGGACACTGAAGCTTTCTTT. Its protein product is CAIRATGVDTEAFF. This chain uses TRBV7-9 with TRBJ1-1; 7 nucleotides match TRBD1. The length of the CDR3 is 14 residues. J lost 3 bases, V lost 10 bases, and 11 bases had no gene match. Germline CDR1 reads SEHNR; CDR2 reads FQNEAQ (reference sequence).

CDR3 sequence: CASSSEVGGNYGYTF. The DNA of the CDR3 is TGTGCCAGCAGTTCGGAGGTCGGGGGTAACTATGGCTACACCTTC. J is TRBJ1-2 and V is TRBV2; a possible D gene is TRBD1 (5 bases). The CDR3 sequence is 15 residues long. Trimming stripped 5 bases from V and 1 base from J, with 14 bases between. CDR1 and CDR2 (germline): SNHLY, FYNNEI.

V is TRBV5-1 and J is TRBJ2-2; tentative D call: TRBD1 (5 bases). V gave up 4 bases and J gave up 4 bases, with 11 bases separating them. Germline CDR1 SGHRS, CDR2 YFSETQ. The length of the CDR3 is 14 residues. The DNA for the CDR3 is TGCGCCAGCAGCCAGGGTGACGGCACCGGGGAGCTGTTTTTT. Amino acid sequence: CASSQGDGTGELFF.

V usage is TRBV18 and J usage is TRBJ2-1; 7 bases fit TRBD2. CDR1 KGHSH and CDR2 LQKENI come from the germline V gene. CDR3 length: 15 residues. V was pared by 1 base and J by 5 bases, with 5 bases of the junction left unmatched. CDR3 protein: CASSPRGGVDNEQFF. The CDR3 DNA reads TGTGCCAGCTCACCACGGGGAGGGGTCGACAATGAGCAGTTCTTC.

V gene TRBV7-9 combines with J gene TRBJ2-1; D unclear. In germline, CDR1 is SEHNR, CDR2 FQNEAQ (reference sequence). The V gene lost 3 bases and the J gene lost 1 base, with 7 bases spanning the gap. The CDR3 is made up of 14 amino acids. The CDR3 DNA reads TGTGCCAGCAGCTTGCTGTTATCCTACAATGAGCAGTTCTTC. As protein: CASSLLLSYNEQFF.

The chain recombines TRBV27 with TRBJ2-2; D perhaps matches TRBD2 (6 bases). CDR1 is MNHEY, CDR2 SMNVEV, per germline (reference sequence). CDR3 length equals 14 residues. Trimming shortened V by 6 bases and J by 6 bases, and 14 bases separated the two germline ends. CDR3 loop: CASRGGLVSGELFF. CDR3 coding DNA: TGTGCCAGCAGGGGAGGTTTGGTCTCCGGGGAGCTGTTTTTT.

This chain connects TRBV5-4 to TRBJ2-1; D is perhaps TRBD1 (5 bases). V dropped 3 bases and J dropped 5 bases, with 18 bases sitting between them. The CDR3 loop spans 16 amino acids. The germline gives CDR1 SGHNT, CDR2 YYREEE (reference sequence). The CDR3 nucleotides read TGTGCCAGCAGCTCCGCAACAGGAAGGTATAACAATGAGCAGTTCTTC. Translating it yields CASSSATGRYNNEQFF.

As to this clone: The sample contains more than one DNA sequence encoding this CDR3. The CDR3 nucleotides are TGTGCCAGCAGTTCTTTAGCGGGAGGCTCCTACAATGAGCAGTTCTTC. Translating gives CASSSLAGGSYNEQFF. V usage is TRBV28 and J usage is TRBJ2-1, with 10 bases that match TRBD2. The trim removed 4 bases at V and 0 bases at J, leaving 3 bases unmatched. CDR3 length: 16 amino acids. Germline CDR1 reads MDHEN; CDR2 reads SYDVKM. Supplemented by reference TRBV28 and TRBJ2-1, the full variable domain reads DVKVTQSSRYLVKRTGEKVFLECVQDMDHENMFWYRQDPGLGLRLIYFSYDVKMKEKGDIPEGYSVSREKKERFSLILESASTNQTSMYLCASSSLAGGSYNEQFFGPGTRLTVL.

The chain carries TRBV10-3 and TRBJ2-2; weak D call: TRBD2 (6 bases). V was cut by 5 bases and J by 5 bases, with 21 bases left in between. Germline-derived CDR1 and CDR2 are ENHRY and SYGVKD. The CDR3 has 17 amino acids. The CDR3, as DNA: TGTGCCATCAGTAACCCGGGTTCCAGGGACTCGACCGGGGAGCTGTTTTTT. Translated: CAISNPGSRDSTGELFF.

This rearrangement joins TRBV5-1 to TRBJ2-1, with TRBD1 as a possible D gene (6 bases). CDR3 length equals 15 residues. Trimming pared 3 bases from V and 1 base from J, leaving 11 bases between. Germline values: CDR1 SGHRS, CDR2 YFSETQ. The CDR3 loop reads CASSSATGSYNEQFF. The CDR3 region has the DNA TGCGCCAGCAGCTCCGCCACAGGGTCCTACAATGAGCAGTTCTTC.

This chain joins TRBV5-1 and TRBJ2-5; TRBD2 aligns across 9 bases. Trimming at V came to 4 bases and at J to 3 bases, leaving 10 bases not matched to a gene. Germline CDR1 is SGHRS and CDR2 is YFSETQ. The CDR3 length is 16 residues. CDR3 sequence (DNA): TGCGCCAGCAGCCCAGGAGCGGGAGGTGGGGAAGAGACCCAGTACTTC. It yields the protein CASSPGAGGGEETQYF.